This T cell receptor beta chain was sequenced in a study of blood T cell repertoires in COVID-19. Generated by immunoSEQ multiplex PCR, the TCRdb table keeps only in-frame clones and is missing some. The table includes 200,000 to 250,000 clones, 65% to 85% detected once. Participant ages covered about 18 to 90 years across about 22 US areas. Self-reported history from a screening survey and questionnaire set each donor's cohort. The germline gives CDR1 SGHDT, CDR2 YYEEEE. Trimming pared 0 bases from V and 8 bases from J, leaving 14 bases between. The CDR3 is 14 amino acids. Sequenced sample: PBMCs or T cells enriched from blood (not recorded which). The TCR originated in a woman aged 60-75 years who had recovered from COVID-19. The rearrangement links TRBV5-6 to TRBJ1-1, with unresolved D. The CDR3 loop is CASSLEWVRGEAFF. In DNA form, the CDR3 reads TGTGCCAGCAGCTTGGAGTGGGTGCGGGGAGAAGCTTTCTTT.